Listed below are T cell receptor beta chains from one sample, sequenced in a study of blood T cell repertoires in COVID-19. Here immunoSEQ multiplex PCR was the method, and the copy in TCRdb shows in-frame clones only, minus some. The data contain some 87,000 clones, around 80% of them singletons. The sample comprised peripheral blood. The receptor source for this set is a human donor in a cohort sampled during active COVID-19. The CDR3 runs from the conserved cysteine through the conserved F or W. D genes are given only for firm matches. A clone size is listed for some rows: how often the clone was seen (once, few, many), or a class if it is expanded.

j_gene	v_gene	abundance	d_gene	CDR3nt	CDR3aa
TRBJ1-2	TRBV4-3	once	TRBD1	TGCGCCAGCAGCCAAGACCTACAGGGGATAGTTGGCTACACCTTC	CASSQDLQGIVGYTF
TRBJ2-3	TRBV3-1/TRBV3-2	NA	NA	TGTGCCAGCAGCCAAGAGTTGAGAGATACGCAGTATTTT	CASSQELRDTQYF
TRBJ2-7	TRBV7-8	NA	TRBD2	TGTGCCAGCAGCTTAGTGGCTAGCGGGGCCTACGAGCAGTACTTC	CASSLVASGAYEQYF
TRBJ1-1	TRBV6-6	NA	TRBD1	TGTGCCAGCAGTTGGAGACAGGGGGGGGAGACTGAAGCTTTCTTT	CASSWRQGGETEAFF
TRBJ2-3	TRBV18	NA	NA	TGTGCCAGCTCACCAAACAGGGCTGGTGATACGCAGTATTTT	CASSPNRAGDTQYF
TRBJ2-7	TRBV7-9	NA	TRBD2	TGTGCCAGCAGCTTAGGCCCCACTAGCGGATCCGAGCAGTACTTC	CASSLGPTSGSEQYF
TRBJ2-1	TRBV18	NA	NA	TGTGCCAGCTCACCGGGGGGTCGGGAGGAGCAGTTCTTC	CASSPGGREEQFF
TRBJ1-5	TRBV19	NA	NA	TGTGCCAGTAGTGCGGGCCTGCCCAATCAGCCCCAGCATTTT	CASSAGLPNQPQHF
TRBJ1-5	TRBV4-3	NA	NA	TGCGCCAGCAGCCAAGATTGGGAGGGAATCCATCAGCCCCAGCATTTT	CASSQDWEGIHQPQHF
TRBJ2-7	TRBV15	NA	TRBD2	TGTGCCACCAGCAGAGATGGGAGGGGAGCGTCTTACGAGCAGTACTTC	CATSRDGRGASYEQYF
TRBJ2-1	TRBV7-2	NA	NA	TGTGCCAGCAGCGTCGTCGACAATGAGCAGTTCTTC	CASSVVDNEQFF
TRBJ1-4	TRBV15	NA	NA	TGTGCCACCAGCCGGGTGGTGAATGAAAAACTGTTTTTT	CATSRVVNEKLFF
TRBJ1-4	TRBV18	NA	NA	TGTGCCAGCTCACCACAGGGGCAGAAGGAAAAACTGTTTTTT	CASSPQGQKEKLFF
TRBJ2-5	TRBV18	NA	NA	TGTGCCAGCTCAAATGGGCGGACATATGGGGAGACCCAGTACTTC	CASSNGRTYGETQYF
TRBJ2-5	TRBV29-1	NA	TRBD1	TGCAGCGTTACCGGGACAGGGGGTTCCCCCACCCTGGAGACCCAGTACTTC	CSVTGTGGSPTLETQYF
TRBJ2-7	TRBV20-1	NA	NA	TGCAGTGCCCGGGGTAACGAGCAGTACTTC	CSARGNEQYF
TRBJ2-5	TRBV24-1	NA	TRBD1	TGTGCCACCAGTGATTTCAGGACAGGGGGGCAAGAGACCCAGTACTTC	CATSDFRTGGQETQYF
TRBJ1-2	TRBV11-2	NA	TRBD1	TGTGCCAGCAGCTTTTCAGGGGGAATCTATGGCTACACCTTC	CASSFSGGIYGYTF
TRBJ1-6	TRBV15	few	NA	TGTGCCACCAGCCCTACTGACAGGAACGGTTCACCCCTCCACTTT	CATSPTDRNGSPLHF
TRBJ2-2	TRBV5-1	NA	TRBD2	TGCGCCAGCAGCACACGGGAGGGGTCGTGGGAGCTGTTTTTT	CASSTREGSWELFF
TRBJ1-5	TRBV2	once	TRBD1	TGTGCCAGCGTGAGCACAGGGGCCAATCAGCCCCAGCATTTT	CASVSTGANQPQHF
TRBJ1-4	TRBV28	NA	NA	TGTGCCAGCAGGGGGGGGACGAGGGGTAATGAAAAACTGTTTTTT	CASRGGTRGNEKLFF
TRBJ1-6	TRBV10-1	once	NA	TGCGCCAGGAAAAGGGGATTGAGGAATAATTCACCCCTCCACTTT	CARKRGLRNNSPLHF
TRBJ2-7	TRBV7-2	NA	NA	TGTGCCAGCAGCTCCCCATTTCAGGGTCCTAATGAGCAGTACTTC	CASSSPFQGPNEQYF
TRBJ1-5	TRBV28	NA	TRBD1	TGTGCCAGCAGTCCGCGGACGGGACAGGTCAATCAGCCCCAGCATTTT	CASSPRTGQVNQPQHF
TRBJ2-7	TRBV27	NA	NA	TGTGCCAGCAGTTTATTGGGCGGGGACTACGAGCAGTACTTC	CASSLLGGDYEQYF
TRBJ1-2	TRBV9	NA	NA	TGTGCCAGCAGCGTAGGCGAGGACTATGGCTACACCTTC	CASSVGEDYGYTF
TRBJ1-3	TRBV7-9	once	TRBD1	TGTGCCAGCAGCTCGGACAGGGGTGGAAACACCATATATTTT	CASSSDRGGNTIYF
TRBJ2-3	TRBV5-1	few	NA	TGCGCCAGCAGCTTGGTGGTGGCGGGTACGCAGTATTTT	CASSLVVAGTQYF
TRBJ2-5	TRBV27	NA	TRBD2	TGTGCCAGCAGTTTAGGGTCAGCGGGGGTAGGTCGAGGTACGAAGACCCAGTACTTC	CASSLGSAGVGRGTKTQYF
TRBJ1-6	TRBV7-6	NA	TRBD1	TGTGCCAGCAGCCTAGGACAGGGGATTTCACCCCTCCACTTT	CASSLGQGISPLHF
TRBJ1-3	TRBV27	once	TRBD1	TGTGCCAGCATGAGGGGGCCAGGAAACACCATATATTTT	CASMRGPGNTIYF
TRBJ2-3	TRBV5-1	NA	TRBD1	TGCGCCAGCAGCTTGGCTGGGACAGGGATGACAGATACGCAGTATTTT	CASSLAGTGMTDTQYF
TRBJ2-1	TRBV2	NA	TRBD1	TGTGCCAGCAGTGAAGATAGGGGGCGGGACAATGAGCAGTTCTTC	CASSEDRGRDNEQFF
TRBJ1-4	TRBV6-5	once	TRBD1	TGTGCCAGCAGTTACTCGAGGGGACAGGGTGGTGAAAAACTGTTTTTT	CASSYSRGQGGEKLFF
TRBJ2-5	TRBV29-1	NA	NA	TGCAGCGTTGAACTCACTAAAGAGACCCAGTACTTC	CSVELTKETQYF
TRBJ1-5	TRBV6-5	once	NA	TGTGCCAGCAGTTACCCTACAGCTAGCAATCAGCCCCAGCATTTT	CASSYPTASNQPQHF
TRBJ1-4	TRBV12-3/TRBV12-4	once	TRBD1	TGTGCCAGCAGTTTAACAGGGGGGGAAAAACTGTTTTTT	CASSLTGGEKLFF
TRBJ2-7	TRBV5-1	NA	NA	TGCGCCAGCAGCCGAAGCGGGTCCTACGAGCAGTACTTC	CASSRSGSYEQYF
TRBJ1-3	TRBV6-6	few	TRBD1	TGTGCCAGCAGTGGACAGGGGGTCGATGGAAACACCATATATTTT	CASSGQGVDGNTIYF
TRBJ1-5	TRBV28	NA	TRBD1	TGTGCCAGCAGTTTCTCGGGGGCAGGGGGGAATCAGCCCCAGCATTTT	CASSFSGAGGNQPQHF
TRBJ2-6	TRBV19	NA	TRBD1	TGTGCCAGTAGCTCCGGGACAGAGCTCTCTGGGGCCAACGTCCTGACTTTC	CASSSGTELSGANVLTF